This passage covers 3 T cell receptor beta chains from one sample sequenced in a study of breast tumors, draining lymph nodes, adjacent tissues. TCRdb fed the multiplex PCR reads into MiXCR, producing one record per CDR3 protein. The sample shows around 20,000 distinct CDR3 sequences, less than 40% of them seen only once. The specimen sequenced was breast tumor tissue. Receptor source: a female donor with breast cancer. Some clones in this sample may be carry-over from other donors' samples.

This clonotype was observed at least ten times. V usage is TRBV7-2 and J usage is TRBJ2-7; possibly TRBD1 or TRBD2 for D (5 bases each). The germline V gene has CDR1 SGHTA and CDR2 FQGNSA. V was shortened by 4 bases and J by 9 bases, with 16 bases between the two germline ends. The CDR3 is 13 amino acids. The CDR3 region is CASSSGTGLWQYF. The CDR3 region has the DNA TGTGCCAGCAGCTCAGGGACGGGGCTTTGGCAGTACTTC.

Only a few counts were recorded for this clonotype. This clone may be a read error of a much larger clone one base away. This sequence joins TRBV6-2 or TRBV6-3 and TRBJ2-7; no clear D gene. Looked up from germline, CDR1 is MNHEY and CDR2 is SVGEGT. This CDR3 contains 15 residues. CDR3 coding DNA: TGTGCCAGCAGTTACGGGGTCGCAGACTCCCACGAGCAGTACTTC. Protein product: CASSYGVADSHEQYF.

This clonotype was detected ten times or more. The CDR3 here is CATAGTGVYEQYF. Written as DNA, the CDR3 is TGTGCCACCGCTGGGACAGGGGTATACGAGCAGTACTTC. The genes are TRBV19 and TRBJ2-7; 10 bases are a match to TRBD1. Germline-derived CDR1 and CDR2 are LNHDA and SQIVND (reference sequence). The CDR3 extends over 13 amino acids. The junction had 7 bases not matched to a gene; V was cut back by 10 bases and J by 4 bases.